The T cell receptor beta chain described here comes from a study of blood T cell repertoires in COVID-19. Germline CDR1 and CDR2: MNHEY and SMNVEV (reference sequence). This CDR3 has 14 residues. The ends lost 2 bases at V and 7 bases at J; junction bases unmatched: 2. Original processing notes: Estimation of nucleated cell counts was performed using reference gene primer amplification. Data came from immunoSEQ multiplex PCR; TCRdb stores just in-frame clones and leaves some out. V, J and clone size were drawn from that table, and D and trimming were deduced from the DNA. In the table there are about 43,000 clones, approximately 80% of which are singletons.

This receptor was obtained from an older woman with acute or convalescent COVID-19. The V call is TRBV27, the J call TRBJ2-1, with 10 bases identical to TRBD2. The sample was peripheral blood. Written as DNA, the CDR3 is TGTGCCAGCAGTTTAAAGCGGGGGGGGAATGAGCAGTTCTTC. Protein sequence: CASSLKRGGNEQFF.